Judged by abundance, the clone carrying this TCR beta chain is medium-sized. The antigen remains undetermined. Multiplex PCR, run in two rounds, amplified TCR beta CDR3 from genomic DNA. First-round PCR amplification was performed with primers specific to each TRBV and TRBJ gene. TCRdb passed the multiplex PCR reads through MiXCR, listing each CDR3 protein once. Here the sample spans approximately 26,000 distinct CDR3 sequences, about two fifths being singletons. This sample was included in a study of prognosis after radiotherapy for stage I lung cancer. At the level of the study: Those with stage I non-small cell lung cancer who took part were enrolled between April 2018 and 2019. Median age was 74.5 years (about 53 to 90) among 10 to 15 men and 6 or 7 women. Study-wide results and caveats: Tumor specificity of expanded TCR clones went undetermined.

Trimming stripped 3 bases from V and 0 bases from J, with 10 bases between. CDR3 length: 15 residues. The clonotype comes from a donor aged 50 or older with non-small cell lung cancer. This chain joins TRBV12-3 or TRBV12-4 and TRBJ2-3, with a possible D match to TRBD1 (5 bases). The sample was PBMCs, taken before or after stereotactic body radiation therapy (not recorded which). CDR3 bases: TGTGCCAGCAGTTTTACCAGGGCTAGCACAGATACGCAGTATTTT. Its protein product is CASSFTRASTDTQYF.